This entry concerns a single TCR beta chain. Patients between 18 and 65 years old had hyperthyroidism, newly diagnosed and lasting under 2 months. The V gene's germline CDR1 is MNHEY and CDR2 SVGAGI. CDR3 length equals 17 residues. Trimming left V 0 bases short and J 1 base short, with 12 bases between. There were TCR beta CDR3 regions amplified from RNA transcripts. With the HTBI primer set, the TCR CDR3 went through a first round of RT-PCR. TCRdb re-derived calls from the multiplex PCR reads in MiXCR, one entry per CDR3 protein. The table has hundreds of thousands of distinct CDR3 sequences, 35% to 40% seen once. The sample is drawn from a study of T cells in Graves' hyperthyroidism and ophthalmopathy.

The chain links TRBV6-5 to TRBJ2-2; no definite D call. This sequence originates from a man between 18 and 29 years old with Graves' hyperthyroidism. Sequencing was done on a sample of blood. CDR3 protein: CASSYSTDSWNTGELFF. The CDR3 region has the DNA TGTGCCAGCAGTTACTCGACCGACTCGTGGAACACCGGGGAGCTGTTTTTT.